This T cell receptor (beta chain) was profiled in a study of blood T cell repertoires in COVID-19. Study in general: PBMCs, B-cell-depleted T cells, or T cells provided the cDNA or gDNA that made up the material.

Sequencing used immunoSEQ multiplex PCR; TCRdb keeps in-frame clones, though not all of them. The table lists 100,000 to 150,000 clones, approximately 91% of them singletons, with over 1% in the top ten. CDR3 length equals 17 residues. Germline values: CDR1 MGHRA, CDR2 YSYEKL. Trimming shortened V by 1 base and J by 7 bases, and 21 bases separated the two germline ends. The clonotype was recovered from a woman at least 80 years old with acute or convalescent COVID-19. V usage is TRBV4-1 and J usage is TRBJ2-3; maybe TRBD2 (6 bases). The sequenced material came from peripheral blood. The CDR3 DNA is TGCGCCAGCAGCCAAGGGAGGGGCCGTGCGGGTGTGTATACGCAGTATTTT. Its protein product is CASSQGRGRAGVYTQYF.